The present TCR beta chain was sequenced within a study of CD8+ T cells in alopecia areata. Broader study findings: Patients shared TCRs less clearly than mice did, possibly owing to HLA. Clonality in lesional scalp, especially alopecia totalis/universalis, exceeded that of normal scalp.

The CDR3 contains 15 residues. Germline V gives CDR1 MGHRA, CDR2 YSYEKL. V shed 1 base and J shed 1 base, with 7 bases lying between them. It was cDNA, reverse transcribed from extracted RNA, that served as the sequencing template. Here immunoSEQ multiplex PCR was the method, and the copy in TCRdb shows in-frame clones only, minus some. The data hold about 180,000 clones, with approximately 62% observed a single time. Collection of lesional scalp punch biopsies and peripheral blood was performed in alopecia areata patients. Of note for this clone: Its antigen is not identified.

This sequence joins TRBV4-1 and TRBJ2-2; no reliable D call. The origin of this receptor is a human donor with alopecia areata. The material was CD4+ T cells sorted from blood, obtained at week 0. The CDR3: CASSQGRKNTGELFF. The CDR3 DNA follows: TGCGCCAGCAGCCAAGGGCGCAAGAACACCGGGGAGCTGTTTTTT.